The next 25 T cell receptor beta chains were all read from a single sample in a study of OX40 agonist ivuxolimab in advanced cancers. Using immunoSEQ multiplex PCR, the repertoire was profiled, and TCRdb retains in-frame clones only, with some absent. The table has 96,000 or so clones, roughly 80% seen once; the top ten hold around 5.5%. The source material was CD4+ or CD8+ T cells sorted from blood, sampled in a trial of the OX40 agonist ivuxolimab. The origin of the receptors is an adult with an advanced solid tumor such as melanoma, head and neck, liver or kidney cancer.

This clone came up once. V gene TRBV19 combines with J gene TRBJ2-3; 9 positions agree with TRBD2. CDR1 and CDR2 from the germline V gene are LNHDA and SQIVND (reference sequence). The CDR3 is 15 amino acids. J was trimmed by 5 bases and V by 7 bases; bases with no gene match: 10. CDR3 residues: CASIDLAGPLDTQYF. The CDR3 DNA reads as TGTGCCAGTATCGACCTAGCGGGGCCCTTAGATACGCAGTATTTT. The complete variable domain, with remaining parts taken from reference TRBV19 and TRBJ2-3, reads DGGITQSPKYLFRKEGQNVTLSCEQNLNHDAMYWYRQDPGQGLRLIYYSQIVNDFQKGDIAEGYSVSREKKESFPLTVTSAQKNPTAFYLCASIDLAGPLDTQYFGPGTRLTVL.

The V and J genes are TRBV5-1 and TRBJ1-3, with no clear D. Germline CDR1 reads SGHRS; CDR2 reads YFSETQ. The ends were cut back, 5 bases at V and 1 base at J, with 10 bases in the middle. The CDR3 runs 14 residues. CDR3 sequence (DNA): TGCGCCAGCAGGAAGGAGGATTCTGGAAACACCATATATTTT. Translating it yields CASRKEDSGNTIYF.

This sequence joins TRBV28 and TRBJ1-5; tentative D call: TRBD1 (5 bases). The CDR3 is made up of 13 amino acids. Trimming took off 3 bases at V and 6 bases at J, with 9 bases between the two ends. Per germline, CDR1 MDHEN and CDR2 SYDVKM. CDR3 coding DNA: TGTGCCAGCAGTTTGAGGGGCTCTCAGCCCCAGCATTTT. This gives the protein CASSLRGSQPQHF.

The chain has TRBV9 and TRBJ1-4; no clear D. Trimming took off 0 bases at V and 8 bases at J, with 11 bases between the two ends. This CDR3 region has 14 residues. Per the germline V gene, CDR1 is SGDLS and CDR2 is YYNGEE. CDR3 nucleotides: TGTGCCAGCAGCGTAGCATGGGAAAAGGAAAAACTGTTTTTT. Protein product: CASSVAWEKEKLFF.

The CDR3 loop reads CASSVQGTNEQFF. The CDR3 nucleotides read TGTGCCAGCAGCGTACAGGGTACCAATGAGCAGTTCTTC. The genes are TRBV9 and TRBJ2-1; D is possibly TRBD1 (5 bases). Germline V gene lookup returns CDR1 SGDLS and CDR2 YYNGEE. Trimming removed 1 base from V and 6 bases from J, with 8 bases in between. The CDR3 is made up of 13 amino acids.

V usage is TRBV6-1 and J usage is TRBJ2-1, with TRBD2 matching 10 bases. V lost 6 bases, J lost 5 bases, and 10 bases stayed unmatched. The CDR3 loop spans 16 amino acids. The germline V gene has CDR1 MNHNS and CDR2 SASEGT. DNA for the CDR3: TGTGCCAGCAGGGAAAGCGGGAGGGCCAAAAACAATGAGCAGTTCTTC. Its protein product is CASRESGRAKNNEQFF.

The chain couples TRBV15 to TRBJ2-5, with TRBD2 matching 10 bases. Gene TRBJ2-7 matches the end of the DNA better, so the J call may be wrong. The CDR3 length is 14 residues. The germline V gene encodes CDR1 LNHNV and CDR2 YYDKDF (reference sequence). The CDR3 here is CATSGTSATYEQYF. CDR3 nucleotide sequence: TGTGCCACCAGCGGGACTAGCGCGACTTACGAGCAGTACTTC.

The chain employs TRBV30 and TRBJ2-1, with D perhaps matching TRBD2 (5 bases). The length of the CDR3 is 14 residues. Trimming pared 1 base from V and 3 bases from J, leaving 10 bases between. The germline V gene encodes CDR1 GTSNPN and CDR2 SVGIG (reference sequence). Here the CDR3 reads CAWSEAAYYNEQFF. Here the CDR3 DNA reads TGTGCCTGGAGTGAAGCGGCATACTACAATGAGCAGTTCTTC.

This clone has ten or more counts. The J gene is TRBJ1-2, the V gene TRBV19; D is unclear. From germline, CDR1 is LNHDA and CDR2 SQIVND (reference sequence). This CDR3 has 14 amino acids. The V end was cut by 5 bases, the J end by 2 bases, with 12 bases between. The CDR3 region is CASSGSLQNYGYTF. In nucleotides, the CDR3 is TGTGCCAGTAGTGGGTCCCTACAAAACTATGGCTACACCTTC. Using reference TRBV19 and TRBJ1-2 for the parts outside the CDR3, the full variable domain is DGGITQSPKYLFRKEGQNVTLSCEQNLNHDAMYWYRQDPGQGLRLIYYSQIVNDFQKGDIAEGYSVSREKKESFPLTVTSAQKNPTAFYLCASSGSLQNYGYTFGSGTRLTVV.

This chain uses TRBV19 with TRBJ2-1; 12 nucleotides line up with TRBD2. The germline V gene encodes CDR1 LNHDA and CDR2 SQIVND (reference sequence). V shed 4 bases, J shed 0 bases, and the junction held 10 bases outside the gene matches. The CDR3 totals 19 residues. The CDR3 region is CASSKLAGGLMSSYNEQFF. CDR3 sequence (DNA): TGTGCCAGTAGTAAACTAGCGGGGGGCCTTATGAGCTCCTACAATGAGCAGTTCTTC.

The chain combines TRBV2 with TRBJ1-6; 9 bases are shared with TRBD1. J lost 6 bases, V lost 6 bases, and 9 bases had no gene match. This CDR3 region has 16 residues. The germline CDR1 and CDR2 sequences are SNHLY and FYNNEI. The CDR3 protein is CASRDGTGLFNSPLHF. CDR3 nucleotide sequence: TGTGCCAGCAGGGACGGGACAGGGCTGTTTAATTCACCCCTCCACTTT.

CDR3 DNA sequence: TGCGCCAGCAGCTTGGTAGGGGGTCTTGCGTCCTCTGGGGCCAACGTCCTGACTTTC. As protein: CASSLVGGLASSGANVLTF. The rearrangement uses TRBV5-1 and TRBJ2-6, with a possible D match to TRBD1 (6 bases). The CDR3 covers 19 residues. The ends were cut back, 0 bases at V and 0 bases at J, with 16 bases in the middle. CDR1 and CDR2 (germline): SGHRS, YFSETQ.

J is TRBJ2-3 and V is TRBV9, with TRBD2 matching 8 bases. The germline V gene has CDR1 SGDLS and CDR2 YYNGEE. V dropped 4 bases and J dropped 9; count of bases not matched to a gene: 16. The CDR3 is 16 residues long. The CDR3 sequence is CASSLGLGGDLNTQYF. The CDR3 region has the DNA TGTGCCAGCAGCTTGGGACTCGGGGGGGATCTTAACACGCAGTATTTT.

This chain connects TRBV5-1 to TRBJ1-2; possibly TRBD1 for D (5 bases). Germline V gives CDR1 SGHRS, CDR2 YFSETQ. The CDR3 contains 14 residues. V lost 4 bases and J 7 bases, leaving 17 bases between the germline ends. The CDR3 DNA is TGCGCCAGCAGCCAGGACAATATGTTGCGTGGCTACACCTTC. Its protein product is CASSQDNMLRGYTF.

The gene calls are TRBV7-2 and TRBJ2-7; no clear D gene. V shed 8 bases and J shed 6 bases, with 23 bases lying between them. CDR1 SGHTA and CDR2 FQGNSA come from the germline V gene. The CDR3 is made up of 15 amino acids. The DNA for the CDR3 is TGTGCCAGCGCCCAAGCCACGCGAGCTCAGGCCGAGCAGTACTTC. It translates to CASAQATRAQAEQYF.

The rearrangement links TRBV6-1 to TRBJ2-4; D is unresolved. CDR1 MNHNS and CDR2 SASEGT come from the germline V gene. Trimming removed 4 bases from V and 5 bases from J, with 12 bases in between. The CDR3 sequence is 14 residues long. CDR3 in DNA: TGTGCCAGCAGTGGTGCCGTACCCCAAAACATTCAGTACTTC. Residues: CASSGAVPQNIQYF.

This clone came up once. The chain recombines TRBV5-8 with TRBJ2-1; 8 bases align to TRBD2. The CDR3 is 16 amino acids. Unmatched junction bases numbered 12, after V lost 4 bases and J lost 6 bases. Germline loops: CDR1 SGHTS, CDR2 YDEGEE. The CDR3, as DNA: TGTGCCAGCAGCCTCCGAAACGGGAGGGCCAGCAATGAGCAGTTCTTC. It encodes CASSLRNGRASNEQFF.

The gene calls are TRBV2 and TRBJ2-3, with a weak D call TRBD1 (5 bases). The CDR3 length is 18 residues. The germline CDR1 and CDR2 sequences are SNHLY and FYNNEI. V lost 5 bases and J 1 base, leaving 22 bases between the germline ends. In DNA, the CDR3 is TGTGCCAGCAGTAGTTGGCAGGGCGGCGGACCTGGCACAGATACGCAGTATTTT. Translated, it gives CASSSWQGGGPGTDTQYF.

This chain joins TRBV7-3 and TRBJ2-3, with D perhaps matching TRBD1 or TRBD2 (5 bases each). V lost 3 bases to trimming and J lost 6 bases, with 10 bases between them. The CDR3 extends over 13 amino acids. CDR1 is SGHTA, CDR2 FQGTGA, per germline. As DNA, the CDR3 is TGTGCCAGCAGCTTCCAGGGCGGGGATACGCAGTATTTT. It encodes CASSFQGGDTQYF. Full variable domain (rest looked up from reference TRBV7-3 and TRBJ2-3): GAGVSQTPSNKVTEKGKYVELRCDPISGHTALYWYRQSLGQGPEFLIYFQGTGAADDSGLPNDRFFAVRPEGSVSTLKIQRTERGDSAVYLCASSFQGGDTQYFGPGTRLTVL.

This chain joins TRBV12-5 and TRBJ1-2; 7 bases align to TRBD1. CDR1 LGHNT and CDR2 FRNRAP come from the germline V gene. V shed 1 base, J shed 3 bases, and the junction held 5 bases outside the gene matches. This CDR3 is built from 15 residues. CDR3 bases: TGTGCTAGTGGTTTGGCCACCGGGACAGACTATGGCTACACCTTC. Translated, it gives CASGLATGTDYGYTF.

The chain is built from TRBV2 and TRBJ1-2; tentatively, D is TRBD1 (6 bases). Germline CDR1 and CDR2: SNHLY and FYNNEI. The CDR3 has 12 residues. V was trimmed by 4 bases and J by 8 bases, leaving 11 bases between them. The CDR3 DNA is TGTGCCAGCAGTGTGGGGGGCCGCGGCTACACCTTC. Protein sequence: CASSVGGRGYTF.

The chain combines TRBV13 with TRBJ2-7; the D is unclear. Germline V gene data show CDR1 as PRHDT and CDR2 as FYEKMQ (reference sequence). Trimming removed 5 bases at V and 7 bases at J, with 9 bases between. The CDR3 extends over 11 amino acids. The CDR3 DNA follows: TGTGCCAGCAGCCCCCACTGGGAGCAGTACTTC. Translation gives CASSPHWEQYF.

The chain combines TRBV11-1 with TRBJ1-1; no clear D gene. Germline CDR1 is SGHAT and CDR2 is FQDESV (reference sequence). V was shortened by 4 bases and J by 0 bases, with 12 bases between the two germline ends. The CDR3 length is 15 residues. The CDR3 loop is CASSYQSSLNTEAFF. CDR3 DNA: TGTGCCAGCAGCTATCAGTCCTCCTTGAACACTGAAGCTTTCTTT. The variable domain in full, completed from reference TRBV11-1 and TRBJ1-1, reads EAEVAQSPRYKITEKSQAVAFWCDPISGHATLYWYRQILGQGPELLVQFQDESVVDDSQLPKDRFSAERLKGVDSTLKIQPAELGDSAMYLCASSYQSSLNTEAFFGQGTRLTVV.

This chain connects TRBV10-2 to TRBJ2-3; TRBD2 matches at 9 bases. The V segment lost 9 bases and the J segment 3 bases; nucleotides outside the gene matches: 7. The CDR3 has 14 residues. Germline CDR1 WSHSY, CDR2 SAAADI. In DNA, the CDR3 is TGCGCCAGTCTTAGCGGGAGTCGGACAGATACGCAGTATTTT. It yields the protein CASLSGSRTDTQYF.

This chain joins TRBV10-3 and TRBJ2-3; maybe TRBD1 (5 bases). The CDR3 contains 18 residues. CDR1 and CDR2 (germline): ENHRY, SYGVKD. The germline V and J ends were trimmed by 4 bases and 1 base, with 21 bases remaining between them. The CDR3 DNA reads TGTGCCATCAGTGGATCCCTTGGGGCCCCGGTGGGCACAGATACGCAGTATTTT. Residues: CAISGSLGAPVGTDTQYF.